Shown below are 17 T cell receptor beta chains from a single sample sequenced in a study of CD8 T cells in ankylosing spondylitis. TCRdb re-analysed the 5' RACE reads in MiXCR, keeping a single row per CDR3 protein. The sample shows about 300,000 distinct CDR3 sequences, around 20% of them seen only once. What was sequenced was blood, either unsorted or a sorted T cell fraction (not recorded which). These receptors all stem from a female donor with ankylosing spondylitis or in good health (not recorded which).

CDR3 in amino acids: CASSFPFAGTGVSETQYF. The CDR3 nucleotides are TGTGCCAGCAGTTTCCCTTTTGCCGGGACAGGGGTGTCAGAGACCCAGTACTTC. This sequence joins TRBV25-1 and TRBJ2-5, with TRBD1 identical over 10 bases. The CDR3 is 18 residues long. V shed 5 bases and J 4 bases; nucleotides not matched to a gene: 16. The germline V gene has CDR1 MGHDK and CDR2 SYGVNS.

This chain links TRBV7-2 with TRBJ1-1, with TRBD1 matching over 9 bases. The ends lost 4 bases at V and 0 bases at J; junction bases unmatched: 3. The germline CDR1 and CDR2 sequences are SGHTA and FQGNSA. The CDR3 covers 15 residues. CDR3 residues: CASSWGTGMNTEAFF. DNA for the CDR3: TGTGCCAGCAGCTGGGGGACAGGGATGAACACTGAAGCTTTCTTT.

The rearrangement links TRBV20-1 to TRBJ2-3; the match to TRBD2 covers 9 bases. This CDR3 is built from 13 residues. Germline CDR1 and CDR2: DFQATT and SNEGSKA (reference sequence). The trim removed 4 bases at V and 7 bases at J, leaving 6 bases unmatched. CDR3 in DNA: TGCAGTGCTACGGCGGGAGGGATAAATACGCAGTATTTT. Translation gives CSATAGGINTQYF.

The rearrangement uses TRBV20-1 and TRBJ2-1, with D possibly matching TRBD2 (5 bases). Germline V gives CDR1 DFQATT, CDR2 SNEGSKA (reference sequence). V lost 6 bases and J 0 bases, leaving 9 bases between the germline ends. This CDR3 is built from 13 residues. The chain's CDR3 is CSAPGSSYNEQFF. The CDR3 DNA is TGCAGTGCCCCGGGAAGCTCCTACAATGAGCAGTTCTTC.

This clonotype has just a few counts. The J gene is TRBJ2-3, the V gene TRBV3-1; 10 nucleotides line up with TRBD2. J was trimmed by 1 base and V by 2 bases; bases with no gene match: 0. There are 15 residues in the CDR3. Germline assignment: CDR1 LGHDT and CDR2 YNNKEL (reference sequence). This chain's CDR3 is CASSQLAGGTDTQYF. The CDR3 DNA sequence: TGTGCCAGCAGCCAACTAGCGGGAGGCACAGATACGCAGTATTTT.

A few counts support this clonotype. The genes are TRBV20-1 and TRBJ2-1; 7 bases are shared with TRBD1. J was trimmed by 5 bases and V by 3 bases; bases with no gene match: 7. This CDR3 has 14 residues. CDR1 is DFQATT, CDR2 SNEGSKA, per germline (reference sequence). The CDR3 DNA reads TGCAGTGCTAGCCGACAGGGAGTTAACAATGAGCAGTTCTTC. This translates into CSASRQGVNNEQFF.

The sample holds many counts of this clonotype. The V gene is TRBV15, the J gene TRBJ2-2; the D gene is possibly TRBD1 (5 bases). The germline V gene has CDR1 LNHNV and CDR2 YYDKDF (reference sequence). The CDR3 length is 15 residues. V gave up 1 base and J gave up 8 bases, with 14 bases separating them. The CDR3 DNA follows: TGTGCCACCAGCAGAGGTACGAGACAGCAAGGGGAGCTGTTTTTT. As protein: CATSRGTRQQGELFF. The entire variable domain, with the rest obtained from reference TRBV15 and TRBJ2-2, is as follows: DAMVIQNPRYQVTQFGKPVTLSCSQTLNHNVMYWYQQKSSQAPKLLFHYYDKDFNNEADTPDNFQSRRPNTSFCFLDIRSPGLGDTAMYLCATSRGTRQQGELFFGEGSRLTVL.

V gene TRBV12-3 or TRBV12-4 combines with J gene TRBJ2-1; 12 bases align to TRBD2. The junction had 6 bases not matched to a gene; V was cut back by 5 bases and J by 7 bases. This CDR3 region has 15 residues. CDR3: CASSARLAGVNEQFF. In nucleotides, the CDR3 is TGTGCCAGCAGTGCTAGACTAGCGGGAGTAAATGAGCAGTTCTTC.

V and J are TRBV20-1 and TRBJ2-7; 8 nucleotides align to TRBD1. The CDR3 has 14 residues. Germline CDR1 DFQATT, CDR2 SNEGSKA (reference sequence). V shed 6 bases, J shed 0 bases, and the junction held 7 bases outside the gene matches. The CDR3 sequence is CSADGTGRSYEQYF. The DNA of the CDR3 is TGCAGTGCGGATGGGACAGGCCGCTCCTACGAGCAGTACTTC.

This clonotype was counted ten times or more. The chain has TRBV12-3 or TRBV12-4 and TRBJ2-7, with a possible D match to TRBD2 (6 bases). V dropped 6 bases and J dropped 0 bases, with 9 bases sitting between them. There are 13 residues in the CDR3. The CDR3 protein is CASRRDSSYEQYF. Written as DNA, the CDR3 is TGTGCCAGCAGGAGGGACTCCTCCTACGAGCAGTACTTC.

The chain has TRBV28 and TRBJ2-5; D is unclear. There are 14 residues in the CDR3. The germline V and J ends were trimmed by 3 bases and 0 bases, with 8 bases remaining between them. CDR1 and CDR2 (germline): MDHEN, SYDVKM. In nucleotides, the CDR3 is TGTGCCAGCAGTTTCGGCAGGTACCAAGAGACCCAGTACTTC. As protein: CASSFGRYQETQYF.

The rearrangement links TRBV7-9 to TRBJ2-5, with 10 bases fitting TRBD2. CDR3 length: 15 residues. Germline V gives CDR1 SEHNR, CDR2 FQNEAQ (reference sequence). V was clipped by 5 bases and J by 0 bases; unmatched bases: 3. DNA for the CDR3: TGTGCCAGCAGCCCCGGACTAGCGGACCAAGAGACCCAGTACTTC. Translation: CASSPGLADQETQYF.

This clonotype was recorded at least ten times. This chain uses TRBV5-5 with TRBJ2-5; D gene ambiguous. V lost 0 bases, J lost 5 bases, and 8 bases lay in between. CDR1 and CDR2 from the germline V gene are SGHKS and YYEKEE (reference sequence). The CDR3 has 13 amino acids. The CDR3 region is CASSLGVWETQYF. The CDR3, as DNA: TGTGCCAGCAGCTTGGGAGTATGGGAGACCCAGTACTTC.

The chain links TRBV5-5 to TRBJ1-2; D unresolved. Trimming shortened V by 4 bases and J by 4 bases, and 17 bases separated the two germline ends. CDR3 length: 15 residues. Germline CDR1 and CDR2: SGHKS and YYEKEE (reference sequence). CDR3 coding DNA: TGTGCCAGCAGCCGGAGCGTCACTCGGGTCTATGGCTACACCTTC. Protein sequence: CASSRSVTRVYGYTF.

This clonotype was detected a few times. The V gene is TRBV4-3, the J gene TRBJ2-3, with D perhaps matching TRBD2 (6 bases). Germline-derived CDR1 and CDR2 are LGHNA and YSLEER. This CDR3 is 15 amino acids long. Trimming shortened V by 4 bases and J by 5 bases, and 16 bases separated the two germline ends. The CDR3 DNA follows: TGCGCCAGCAGCCTCGGGGGAGCGGCGGAAGATACGCAGTATTTT. Translating it yields CASSLGGAAEDTQYF.

This clonotype was found many times. This chain connects TRBV20-1 to TRBJ2-7; TRBD1 agrees at 8 bases. Germline values: CDR1 DFQATT, CDR2 SNEGSKA (reference sequence). The junction had 6 bases not matched to a gene; V was cut back by 5 bases and J by 6 bases. CDR3 size: 12 residues. The CDR3 reads CSAADRGGEQYF. The CDR3 nucleotides read TGCAGTGCTGCCGACAGGGGAGGCGAGCAGTACTTC.

This chain uses TRBV7-2 with TRBJ2-7, with D possibly being TRBD2 (5 bases). The CDR3 covers 14 residues. Germline V CDR1 and CDR2: SGHTA, FQGNSA. V lost 0 bases to trimming and J lost 9 bases, with 15 bases between them. CDR3 region: CASSLARTGSRQYF. The CDR3 coding sequence is TGTGCCAGCAGCTTAGCCCGTACGGGGTCACGGCAGTACTTC.